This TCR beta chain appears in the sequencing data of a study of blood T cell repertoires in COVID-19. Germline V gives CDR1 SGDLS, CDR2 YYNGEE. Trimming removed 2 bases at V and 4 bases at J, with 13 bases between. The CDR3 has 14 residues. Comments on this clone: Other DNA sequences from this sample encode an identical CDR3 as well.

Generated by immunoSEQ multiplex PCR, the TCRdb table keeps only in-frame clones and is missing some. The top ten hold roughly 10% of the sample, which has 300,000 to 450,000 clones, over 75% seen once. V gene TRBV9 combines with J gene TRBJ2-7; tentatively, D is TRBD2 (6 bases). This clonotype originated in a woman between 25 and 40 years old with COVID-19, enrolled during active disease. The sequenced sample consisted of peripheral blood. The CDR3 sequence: CASSVGGEGYEQYF. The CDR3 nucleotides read TGTGCCAGCAGCGTGGGAGGTGAAGGGTACGAGCAGTACTTC.